These 32 T cell receptor beta chains originate from one sample sequenced in a study of cytomegalovirus exposure and HLA in healthy donors. A multiplex PCR was run with 60 Vbeta primers and 13 Jbeta primers. Generated by immunoSEQ multiplex PCR, the TCRdb table keeps only in-frame clones and is missing some. The table has roughly 100,000 clones, around 67% seen once. Material for sequencing was PBMCs. The receptors were gathered from a woman in her forties or fifties in good health and CMV-seronegative.

The rearrangement uses TRBV7-9 and TRBJ2-1, with D possibly being TRBD1 (5 bases). V was shortened by 2 bases and J by 5 bases, with 13 bases between the two germline ends. Germline values: CDR1 SEHNR, CDR2 FQNEAQ (reference sequence). The CDR3 length is 15 residues. The CDR3 DNA sequence: TGTGCCAGCAGCTTACAGGGAATTCGAAACAATGAGCAGTTCTTC. Amino acids: CASSLQGIRNNEQFF.

This clone was seen a handful of times. This chain connects TRBV19 to TRBJ1-5, with 7 nucleotides matching TRBD1. The V gene end was trimmed by 8 bases and the J gene end by 7 bases; junction bases not matched to a gene: 14. Germline V gene data show CDR1 as LNHDA and CDR2 as SQIVND (reference sequence). CDR3 length equals 15 residues. The CDR3 loop is CASDDYRGLQQPQHF. The CDR3 DNA is TGTGCCAGTGATGATTATAGGGGGCTACAGCAGCCCCAGCATTTT.

The chain has TRBV4-2 and TRBJ2-3; the match to TRBD2 covers 8 bases. With 0 bases clipped from V and 5 bases from J, the junction kept 10 bases outside the gene matches. CDR1 is LGHNA and CDR2 is YNFKEQ in the germline V gene. The CDR3 totals 17 residues. The CDR3 bases are TGTGCCAGCAGCCAAGATCCCGGGGGGGGAGTTAAAGATACGCAGTATTTT. Amino acid sequence: CASSQDPGGGVKDTQYF.

This chain connects TRBV11-2 to TRBJ2-2; 10 bases agree with TRBD2. In germline, CDR1 is SGHAT, CDR2 FQNNGV. V shed 5 bases and J 5 bases; nucleotides not matched to a gene: 11. The length of the CDR3 is 17 residues. For the CDR3, the DNA is TGTGCCAGCAGCGGAAGGCGACTAGCGGGTGAAACCGGGGAGCTGTTTTTT. It translates to CASSGRRLAGETGELFF. Supplemented by reference TRBV11-2 and TRBJ2-2, the full variable domain reads EAGVAQSPRYKIIEKRQSVAFWCNPISGHATLYWYQQILGQGPKLLIQFQNNGVVDDSQLPKDRFSAERLKGVDSTLKIQPAKLEDSAVYLCASSGRRLAGETGELFFGEGSRLTVL.

This clone occurred once. V usage is TRBV21-1 and J usage is TRBJ2-7; TRBD1 is the table's D call and was not checked against the DNA. TRBV21-1 is a recognized pseudogene. The CDR3 consists of 16 residues. The CDR3 DNA follows: TGTGCCAGCAGCAAACGAATGACAGGGGGATCCTACGAGCAGTACTTC. The encoded protein is CASSKRMTGGSYEQYF.

The gene calls are TRBV7-8 and TRBJ2-5; 7 nucleotides match TRBD1. Germline-derived CDR1 and CDR2 are SGHVS and FQNEAQ. The CDR3 has 14 residues. V lost 6 bases to trimming and J lost 5 bases; unmatched junction nucleotides: 9. CDR3 loop: CASRPRGQWETQYF. The CDR3 nucleotides are TGTGCCAGCAGACCTAGGGGGCAGTGGGAGACCCAGTACTTC.

The chain uses TRBV5-1 and TRBJ1-1, with no clear D. The CDR3 runs to 15 residues. V lost 0 bases and J lost 1, with 10 bases in between. Germline values: CDR1 SGHRS, CDR2 YFSETQ. DNA for the CDR3: TGCGCCAGCAGCTTGGTTTCCCAGAAGAACACTGAAGCTTTCTTT. Translation gives CASSLVSQKNTEAFF.

This chain links TRBV7-9 with TRBJ2-7; TRBD1 agrees at 10 bases. Germline CDR1 SEHNR, CDR2 FQNEAQ (reference sequence). The CDR3 is 16 residues long. V dropped 4 bases and J dropped 0; count of bases not matched to a gene: 6. CDR3 nucleotide sequence: TGTGCCAGCAGCTCGGGGAGGGACAGGGGCTCCTACGAGCAGTACTTC. It codes for CASSSGRDRGSYEQYF.

The chain links TRBV6-6 to TRBJ2-1, with 8 bases that match TRBD2. The ends lost 6 bases at V and 1 base at J; junction bases unmatched: 2. This CDR3 region has 14 residues. The V gene's germline CDR1 is MNHNY and CDR2 SVGAGI (reference sequence). The CDR3 is CASRGTSSYNEQFF. CDR3 nucleotides: TGTGCCAGCAGGGGGACTAGTTCCTACAATGAGCAGTTCTTC.

V gene TRBV5-6 combines with J gene TRBJ1-5; D gene unclear. Per germline, CDR1 SGHDT and CDR2 YYEEEE. The germline V and J ends were trimmed by 1 base and 0 bases, with 8 bases remaining between them. The CDR3 runs to 15 residues. The CDR3 DNA reads TGTGCCAGCAGCTTGTTTCAGAATAGCAATCAGCCCCAGCATTTT. It translates to CASSLFQNSNQPQHF.

The V call is TRBV5-1, the J call TRBJ1-2; 7 nucleotides agree with TRBD1. The CDR3 covers 15 residues. The germline gives CDR1 SGHRS, CDR2 YFSETQ. V shed 1 base, J shed 6 bases, and the junction held 9 bases outside the gene matches. The CDR3 loop reads CASSLLGTATDGYTF. CDR3 DNA: TGCGCCAGCAGCTTGTTGGGGACAGCAACTGATGGCTACACCTTC.

The V gene is TRBV4-3, the J gene TRBJ2-7; D is possibly TRBD2 (6 bases). CDR3 length equals 15 residues. In germline, CDR1 is LGHNA, CDR2 YSLEER. Trimming pared 0 bases from V and 2 bases from J, leaving 11 bases between. The CDR3 protein is CASSQDWGGAYEQYF. The CDR3 nucleotides read TGCGCCAGCAGCCAAGATTGGGGAGGTGCCTACGAGCAGTACTTC.

The chain couples TRBV6-5 to TRBJ1-1; possibly TRBD1 for D (6 bases). The V end lost 2 bases, the J end lost 2 bases, and 15 bases lay between the germline ends. Germline V CDR1 and CDR2: MNHEY, SVGAGI. The CDR3 has 16 residues. CDR3 sequence (DNA): TGTGCCAGCAGTTACGGGTTAGGGGGTGGTAACACTGAAGCTTTCTTT. Translated: CASSYGLGGGNTEAFF.

The rearrangement links TRBV15 to TRBJ1-1; D remains ambiguous. Trimming took off 0 bases at V and 2 bases at J, with 10 bases between the two ends. Germline V lookup: CDR1 LNHNV, CDR2 YYDKDF (reference sequence). There are 15 residues in the CDR3. The CDR3 DNA is TGTGCCACCAGCAGAGATCTTAAGAGAAACACTGAAGCTTTCTTT. Protein product: CATSRDLKRNTEAFF.

This clone appeared a few times. V usage is TRBV27 and J usage is TRBJ2-7, with 9 bases matching TRBD2. CDR3 length equals 15 residues. The germline V gene encodes CDR1 MNHEY and CDR2 SMNVEV (reference sequence). V was pared by 1 base and J by 3 bases, with 4 bases of the junction left unmatched. The CDR3 is CASSLLSGGIYEQYF. The CDR3 DNA sequence: TGTGCCAGCAGTTTATTAAGCGGGGGGATCTACGAGCAGTACTTC.

A single count supports this clone. The chain carries TRBV6-5 and TRBJ2-7; no definite D call. Germline CDR1 reads MNHEY; CDR2 reads SVGAGI. There are 13 residues in the CDR3. The V end was cut by 2 bases, the J end by 4 bases, with 9 bases between. CDR3 DNA: TGTGCCAGCAGTTACGACTTATTATACGAGCAGTACTTC. Encoded protein: CASSYDLLYEQYF.

V usage is TRBV4-2 and J usage is TRBJ1-3; D is unresolved. The CDR3 spans 18 residues. Germline V gene data show CDR1 as LGHNA and CDR2 as YNFKEQ. V lost 4 bases to trimming and J lost 0 bases, with 19 bases between them. CDR3 coding DNA: TGTGCCAGCAGCCCACAGTTGAACCTCCCCCACTCTGGAAACACCATATATTTT. Protein sequence: CASSPQLNLPHSGNTIYF.

This clone was observed a handful of times. The chain is built from TRBV10-3 and TRBJ2-7; 8 nucleotides line up with TRBD1. Germline loops: CDR1 ENHRY, CDR2 SYGVKD. CDR3 size: 15 residues. Trimming at V came to 10 bases and at J to 2 bases, leaving 13 bases not matched to a gene. The chain's CDR3 is CATQIGTGGTYEQYF. CDR3 bases: TGTGCCACCCAAATTGGGACAGGAGGAACCTACGAGCAGTACTTC.

This clone was picked up a small number of times. This chain links TRBV19 with TRBJ2-7; 9 positions match TRBD2. This CDR3 is built from 15 residues. The germline CDR1 and CDR2 sequences are LNHDA and SQIVND (reference sequence). The trim removed 8 bases at V and 1 base at J, leaving 9 bases unmatched. The DNA of the CDR3 is TGTGCCAGTTCGGCTAGCGGGGACATGTCCTACGAGCAGTACTTC. Protein product: CASSASGDMSYEQYF.

The rearrangement joins TRBV5-5 to TRBJ1-5; 7 bases map to TRBD1. Per germline, CDR1 SGHKS and CDR2 YYEKEE (reference sequence). Trimming took 4 bases from V and 0 from J; bases not matched to a gene: 4. This CDR3 comprises 15 residues. The CDR3 spells CASSRGTASNQPQHF. DNA of the CDR3: TGTGCCAGCAGCCGGGGGACAGCTAGCAATCAGCCCCAGCATTTT.

This clone was observed a handful of times. The chain uses TRBV18 and TRBJ1-5, with D unresolved. The CDR3 runs to 13 residues. The germline V gene has CDR1 KGHSH and CDR2 LQKENI. With 5 bases removed from V and 7 bases from J, the gap between germline ends came to 12 bases. The CDR3 reads CASSSSGSQPQHF. CDR3 bases: TGTGCCAGCTCATCCTCCGGGTCCCAGCCCCAGCATTTT.

V is TRBV6-1 and J is TRBJ2-5; a weak D match, TRBD2 (6 bases). Germline CDR1 is MNHNS and CDR2 is SASEGT. Trimming took off 3 bases at V and 5 bases at J, with 16 bases between the two ends. The CDR3 is made up of 15 amino acids. The CDR3: CASSDQQIGGETQYF. CDR3 nucleotide sequence: TGTGCCAGCAGTGACCAGCAGATTGGAGGGGAGACCCAGTACTTC.

A few counts support this clone. The chain carries TRBV7-9 and TRBJ2-5, with D perhaps TRBD2 (5 bases). V was trimmed by 5 bases and J by 4 bases, leaving 20 bases between them. The length of the CDR3 is 16 residues. Per the germline V gene, CDR1 is SEHNR and CDR2 is FQNEAQ (reference sequence). The CDR3 reads CASSHLGSSGGETQYF. The CDR3 bases are TGTGCCAGCAGCCATCTCGGGTCCAGCGGAGGAGAGACCCAGTACTTC.

V usage is TRBV5-6 and J usage is TRBJ1-5; D is perhaps TRBD1 (6 bases). The germline V and J ends were trimmed by 4 bases and 7 bases, with 15 bases remaining between them. Germline values: CDR1 SGHDT, CDR2 YYEEEE. This CDR3 has 14 residues. CDR3 residues: CASSLTGVSQPQHF. CDR3 DNA: TGTGCCAGCAGCCTGACAGGAGTAAGCCAGCCCCAGCATTTT.

CDR3 region: CASSPRTEKQETQYF. CDR3 coding DNA: TGTGCCAGCAGCCCCCGGACAGAAAAACAAGAGACCCAGTACTTC. The rearrangement links TRBV7-6 to TRBJ2-5; possibly TRBD1 for D (6 bases). The V gene's germline CDR1 is SGHVS and CDR2 FNYEAQ. Trimming left V 5 bases short and J 2 bases short, with 15 bases between. The CDR3 totals 15 residues.

The V call is TRBV29-1, the J call TRBJ2-5, with 9 bases that match TRBD2. CDR3 length: 15 residues. Per the germline V gene, CDR1 is SQVTM and CDR2 is ANQGSEA. The trim removed 7 bases at V and 3 bases at J, leaving 12 bases unmatched. CDR3 amino acids: CSGGASGNPEETQYF. The CDR3 DNA is TGCAGCGGTGGGGCTAGCGGGAACCCGGAAGAGACCCAGTACTTC.

This clone was detected only once. The chain joins TRBV11-2 to TRBJ2-5, with a weak D call TRBD1 (6 bases). V was pared by 8 bases and J by 5 bases, with 15 bases between. Looked up from germline, CDR1 is SGHAT and CDR2 is FQNNGV. This CDR3 has 13 residues. CDR3 loop: CASGRGARETQYF. The CDR3 coding sequence is TGTGCCAGCGGCAGGGGAGCTCGGGAGACCCAGTACTTC.

This clone has more than one count but fewer than ten. The V and J genes are TRBV28 and TRBJ2-5; 12 positions match TRBD1. The CDR3 totals 17 residues. The germline V gene encodes CDR1 MDHEN and CDR2 SYDVKM. J gave up 4 bases and V 4 bases, and 10 bases lay outside the gene matches. CDR3 residues: CASSSGQGATTAETQYF. CDR3 sequence (DNA): TGTGCCAGCAGTTCGGGACAGGGGGCGACGACGGCAGAGACCCAGTACTTC.

The chain employs TRBV30 and TRBJ2-1; D possibly corresponds to TRBD2 (6 bases). This CDR3 comprises 12 residues. The germline V gene has CDR1 GTSNPN and CDR2 SVGIG (reference sequence). The germline V and J ends were trimmed by 5 bases and 8 bases, with 13 bases remaining between them. The chain's CDR3 is CAWGDSLHEQFF. In DNA form, the CDR3 reads TGTGCCTGGGGGGACTCCCTCCATGAGCAGTTCTTC.

The chain links TRBV29-1 to TRBJ2-5; 8 nucleotides align to TRBD2. V trimming: 4 bases; J trimming: 7 bases; junction bases outside the gene matches: 11. The length of the CDR3 is 14 residues. Germline assignment: CDR1 SQVTM and CDR2 ANQGSEA. CDR3 region: CSVGLAGRRVTQYF. The CDR3 region has the DNA TGCAGCGTTGGATTAGCGGGAAGAAGAGTGACCCAGTACTTC.

The table lists this clone with a count of one. V is TRBV7-6 and J is TRBJ2-7, with D perhaps TRBD2 (6 bases). The CDR3 is made up of 18 amino acids. V lost 5 bases, J lost 0 bases, and 23 bases lay in between. Germline V lookup: CDR1 SGHVS, CDR2 FNYEAQ. The DNA of the CDR3 is TGTGCCAGCAGCCCGGGCGTGACGTTAGGACTACCCTCCTACGAGCAGTACTTC. This codes for CASSPGVTLGLPSYEQYF. The full variable domain, in which reference TRBV7-6 and TRBJ2-7 provide the parts outside the CDR3, is GAGVSQSPRYKVTKRGQDVALRCDPISGHVSLYWYRQALGQGPEFLTYFNYEAQQDKSGLPNDRFSAERPEGSISTLTIQRTEQRDSAMYRCASSPGVTLGLPSYEQYFGPGTRLTVT.

The J gene is TRBJ1-5, the V gene TRBV15; D may be TRBD1 (5 bases). Trimming removed 8 bases at V and 7 bases at J, with 15 bases between. CDR3 length equals 13 residues. Looked up from germline, CDR1 is LNHNV and CDR2 is YYDKDF (reference sequence). The CDR3 protein is CATSTAGWQPQHF. The CDR3 DNA reads TGTGCCACCTCCACGGCAGGGTGGCAGCCCCAGCATTTT.